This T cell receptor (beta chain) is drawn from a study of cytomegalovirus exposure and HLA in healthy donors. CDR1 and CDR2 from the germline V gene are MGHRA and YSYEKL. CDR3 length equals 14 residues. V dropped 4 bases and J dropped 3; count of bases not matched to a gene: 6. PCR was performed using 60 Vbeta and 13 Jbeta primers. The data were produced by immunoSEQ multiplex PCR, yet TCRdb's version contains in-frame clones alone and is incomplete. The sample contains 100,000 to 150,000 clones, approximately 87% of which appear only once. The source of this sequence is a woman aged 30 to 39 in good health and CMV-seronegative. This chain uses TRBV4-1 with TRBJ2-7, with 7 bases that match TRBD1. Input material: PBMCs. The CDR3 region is CASSPGTANYEQYF. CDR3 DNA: TGCGCCAGCAGCCCTGGGACAGCTAACTACGAGCAGTACTTC.